This entry features one TCR beta chain sequence. Data came from immunoSEQ multiplex PCR; TCRdb stores just in-frame clones and leaves some out. The repertoire includes approximately 65,000 clones, about 89% of them detected once, and approximately 0.69% sits in the top ten. The junction had 5 bases not matched to a gene; V was cut back by 8 bases and J by 0 bases. The CDR3 is 16 residues long. Per germline, CDR1 KGHSH and CDR2 LQKENI. This sample is drawn from a study of T cell changes during pregnancy in multiple sclerosis. The sequences come from CD4+ T cells from peripheral blood mononuclear cells, collected in the first trimester of pregnancy. This sequence joins TRBV18 and TRBJ2-1; 12 bases are shared with TRBD2. The receptor comes from a female donor with multiple sclerosis, enrolled in a pregnancy study. The DNA for the CDR3 is TGTGCCAGCGGAACTAGCGGGGGGAGCTCCTACAATGAGCAGTTCTTC. Its protein is CASGTSGGSSYNEQFF.